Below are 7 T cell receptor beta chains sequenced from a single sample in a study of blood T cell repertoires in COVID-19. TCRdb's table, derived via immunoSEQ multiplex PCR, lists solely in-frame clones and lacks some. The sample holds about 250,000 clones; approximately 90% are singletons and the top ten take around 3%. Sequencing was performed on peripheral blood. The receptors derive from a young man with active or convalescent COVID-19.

The CDR3 protein is CASRTVRRQGQSYGYTF. Here the CDR3 DNA reads TGTGCCAGCAGAACAGTTCGGCGACAGGGACAGAGCTATGGCTACACCTTC. The chain links TRBV28 to TRBJ1-2; 7 nucleotides line up with TRBD1. Trimming removed 6 bases from V and 4 bases from J; junction bases left unmatched: 17. The CDR3 extends over 17 amino acids. Germline V gene sequence: CDR1 MDHEN, CDR2 SYDVKM.

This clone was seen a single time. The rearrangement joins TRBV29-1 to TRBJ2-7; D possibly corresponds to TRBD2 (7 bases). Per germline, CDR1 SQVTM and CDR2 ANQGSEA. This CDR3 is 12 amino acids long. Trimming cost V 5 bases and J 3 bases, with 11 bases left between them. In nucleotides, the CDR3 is TGCAGCGTTAGGGAGGGGGTCTACGAGCAGTACTTC. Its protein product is CSVREGVYEQYF.

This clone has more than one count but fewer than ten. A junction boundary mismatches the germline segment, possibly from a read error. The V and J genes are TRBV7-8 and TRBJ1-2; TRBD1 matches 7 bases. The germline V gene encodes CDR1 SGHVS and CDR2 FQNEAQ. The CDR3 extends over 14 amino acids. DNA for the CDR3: TGTGCCAGCAGCTACGGCGGGACAGCCTCTCTTACCCACTTC. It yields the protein CASSYGGTASLTHF.

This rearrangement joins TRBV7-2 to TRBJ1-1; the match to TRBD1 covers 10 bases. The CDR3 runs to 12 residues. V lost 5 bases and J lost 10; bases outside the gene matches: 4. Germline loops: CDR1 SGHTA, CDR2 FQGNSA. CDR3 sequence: CASSRQGARAFF. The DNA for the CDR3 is TGTGCCAGCAGCCGACAGGGGGCGCGAGCTTTCTTT.

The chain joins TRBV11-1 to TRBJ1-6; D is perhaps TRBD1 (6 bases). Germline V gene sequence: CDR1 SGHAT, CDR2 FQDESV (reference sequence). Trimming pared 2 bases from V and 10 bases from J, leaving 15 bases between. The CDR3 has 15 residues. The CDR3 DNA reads TGTGCCAGCAGCTTACTACAGGGTCGGGACTCACCCCTCCACTTT. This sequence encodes CASSLLQGRDSPLHF. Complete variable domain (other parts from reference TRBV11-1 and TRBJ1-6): EAEVAQSPRYKITEKSQAVAFWCDPISGHATLYWYRQILGQGPELLVQFQDESVVDDSQLPKDRFSAERLKGVDSTLKIQPAELGDSAMYLCASSLLQGRDSPLHFGNGTRLTVT.

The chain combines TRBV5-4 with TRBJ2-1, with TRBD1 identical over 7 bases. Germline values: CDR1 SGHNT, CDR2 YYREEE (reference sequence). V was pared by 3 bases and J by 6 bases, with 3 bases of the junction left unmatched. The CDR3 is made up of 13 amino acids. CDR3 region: CASSWDRSNEQFF. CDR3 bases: TGTGCCAGCAGCTGGGACAGATCCAATGAGCAGTTCTTC.

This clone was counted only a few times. The CDR3: CASSPPSQTRYNEQFF. CDR3 nucleotide sequence: TGTGCCAGCAGCCCCCCCTCCCAGACTAGATACAATGAGCAGTTCTTC. The chain uses TRBV14 and TRBJ2-1; weak D call: TRBD2 (6 bases). This CDR3 contains 16 residues. Trimming took 4 bases from V and 4 from J, leaving 17 bases between them. Germline V lookup: CDR1 SGHDN, CDR2 FVKESK. Full variable domain (outside the CDR3, taken from reference TRBV14 and TRBJ2-1): EAGVTQFPSHSVIEKGQTVTLRCDPISGHDNLYWYRRVMGKEIKFLLHFVKESKQDESGMPNNRFLAERTGGTYSTLKVQPAELEDSGVYFCASSPPSQTRYNEQFFGPGTRLTVL.